Sequencing of this T cell receptor (beta chain) was carried out in a study of cytomegalovirus exposure and HLA in healthy donors. Study results and caveats: Later analysis identified a missense DCLRE1C variant that was linked to TCR beta V- and J-gene trimming. Within a later analysis, the majority of CMV-associated TCR beta chains appeared HLA-restricted.

For this clone: Its antigen is not known.

Trimming stripped 6 bases from V and 1 base from J, with 15 bases between. CDR1 and CDR2 (germline): MNHNY, SVGAGI (reference sequence). The CDR3 length is 15 residues. A multiplex PCR was run with 60 Vbeta primers and 13 Jbeta primers. Sequenced by immunoSEQ multiplex PCR; TCRdb stores in-frame clones only, minus some. The data hold over 150,000 clones, with about four fifths observed a single time. The chain joins TRBV6-6 to TRBJ1-1; a weak D match, TRBD1 (5 bases). This sequence originates from a male donor in good health and CMV-seronegative. The sequenced sample consisted of PBMCs. For the CDR3, the DNA is TGTGCCAGCAGCCAAATCCGCGACAGGAACACTGAAGCTTTCTTT. Translated: CASSQIRDRNTEAFF.